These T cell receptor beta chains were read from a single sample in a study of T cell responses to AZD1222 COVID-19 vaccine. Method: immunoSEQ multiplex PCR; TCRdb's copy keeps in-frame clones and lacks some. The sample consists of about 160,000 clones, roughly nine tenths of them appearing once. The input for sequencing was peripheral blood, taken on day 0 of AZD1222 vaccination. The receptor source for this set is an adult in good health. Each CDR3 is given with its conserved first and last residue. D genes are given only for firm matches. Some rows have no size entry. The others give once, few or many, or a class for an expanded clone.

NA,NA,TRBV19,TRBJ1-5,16,CASSPSGRAGNQPQHF,TGTGCCAGTAGTCCCTCCGGCAGGGCCGGCAATCAGCCCCAGCATTTT
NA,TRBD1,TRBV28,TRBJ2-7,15,CASTLLGQGAVEQYF,TGTGCCAGCACCCTCCTGGGACAGGGGGCGGTCGAGCAGTACTTC
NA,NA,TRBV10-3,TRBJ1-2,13,CAISGREGYGYTF,TGTGCCATCAGTGGCAGGGAGGGCTATGGCTACACCTTC
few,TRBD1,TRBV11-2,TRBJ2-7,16,CASSPFGRTGPYEQYF,TGTGCCAGCAGCCCCTTCGGAAGGACAGGGCCCTACGAGCAGTACTTC
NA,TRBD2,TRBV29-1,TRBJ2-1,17,CSVVPRWEAGGDNEQFF,TGCAGCGTTGTTCCTCGGTGGGAGGCGGGAGGGGACAATGAGCAGTTCTTC
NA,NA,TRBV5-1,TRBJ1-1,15,CASSSKRVTGSEAFF,TGCGCCAGCAGCTCTAAGCGGGTGACAGGCTCTGAAGCTTTCTTT
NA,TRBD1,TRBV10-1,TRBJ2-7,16,CASSESGQVSSYEQYF,TGCGCCAGCAGTGAGTCTGGACAGGTTAGCTCCTACGAGCAGTACTTC
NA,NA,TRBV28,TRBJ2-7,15,CASSSFRDTIGEQYF,TGTGCCAGCAGTTCCTTCCGGGACACAATAGGCGAGCAGTACTTC
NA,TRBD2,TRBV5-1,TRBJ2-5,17,CASSLGASGSDTETQYF,TGCGCCAGCAGCTTGGGGGCTAGCGGGAGTGACACAGAGACCCAGTACTTC
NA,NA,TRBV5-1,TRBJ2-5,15,CASSQAWGEGETQYF,TGCGCCAGCAGCCAAGCGTGGGGTGAGGGGGAGACCCAGTACTTC
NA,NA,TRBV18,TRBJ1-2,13,CASSPPGNYGYTF,TGTGCCAGCTCACCACCCGGGAACTATGGCTACACCTTC
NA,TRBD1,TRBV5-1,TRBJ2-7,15,CASSSFGTGSYEQYF,TGCGCCAGCAGCTCTTTTGGGACAGGGAGCTACGAGCAGTACTTC
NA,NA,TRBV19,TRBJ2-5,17,CASSRWLAKAAEETQYF,TGTGCCAGTAGTAGATGGTTAGCCAAAGCGGCGGAAGAGACCCAGTACTTC
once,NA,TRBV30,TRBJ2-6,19,CAWSALKGFVLSGANVLTF,TGTGCCTGGAGTGCCTTGAAAGGGTTTGTTTTGTCTGGGGCCAACGTCCTGACTTTC
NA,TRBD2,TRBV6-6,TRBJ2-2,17,CASSRKLAGEHTGELFF,TGTGCCAGCAGCCGAAAGCTAGCGGGGGAGCACACCGGGGAGCTGTTTTTT
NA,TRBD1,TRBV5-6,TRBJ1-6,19,CASSRSGTGESFSRSPLHF,TGTGCCAGCAGCCGATCCGGGACAGGGGAGAGCTTTTCGCGGTCACCCCTCCACTTT
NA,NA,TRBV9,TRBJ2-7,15,CASSGGTQSSYEQYF,TGTGCCAGCAGCGGCGGGACACAAAGCTCCTACGAGCAGTACTTC
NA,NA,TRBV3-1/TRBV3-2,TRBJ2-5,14,CASTDNRGRETQYF,TGTGCCAGCACCGATAATAGGGGTAGGGAGACCCAGTACTTC